This TCR beta chain originates from a study of blood T cell repertoires in COVID-19. Study information: The United States, Italy and Spain supplied acute and convalescent COVID-19 samples.

In the study's own analysis: Amplified reference gene primers provided the basis for estimating nucleated cell counts. Data came from immunoSEQ multiplex PCR; TCRdb stores just in-frame clones and leaves some out. The V and J calls and clone size are taken from that table; D and trimming were inferred from the DNA. The sample shows over 200,000 clones, 80% to 90% of them seen only once. The ends lost 0 bases at V and 1 base at J; junction bases unmatched: 2. Germline V gene sequence: CDR1 LNHDA, CDR2 SQIVND (reference sequence). The CDR3 length is 16 residues. Participants' own reports of clinical history determined their cohort assignment. Within 2 weeks before study entry, exposed participants met a COVID-19 case.

V gene TRBV19 combines with J gene TRBJ2-2, with 7 bases fitting TRBD1. This TCR was recovered from a woman in her 30s who had been exposed to COVID-19. Sequenced input: PBMCs or T cells enriched from blood (not recorded which). This CDR3 is CASSIDDRVNTGELFF. In DNA form, the CDR3 reads TGTGCCAGTAGTATAGATGACAGGGTGAACACCGGGGAGCTGTTTTTT.